The next 16 T cell receptor beta chains were all read from a single sample in a study of T-cell reconstitution after alpha-beta-depleted transplantation in children. Preparation of the TCRbeta library used unique molecular identifiers. TCRdb itself ran the PCR reads through MiXCR, one entry per CDR3 protein. Counted here are 98,000 or so distinct CDR3 sequences, around a quarter occurring once; the ten biggest clones make up roughly a fifth. The source was PBMCs, collected before TCRalphabeta/CD19-depleted stem cell transplant. These receptors originate from a boy younger than 10 with acute lymphoblastic leukemia, due to receive a stem cell transplant.

This clonotype was picked up many times. The CDR3 coding sequence is TGCGCCAGCAGCTTGTCAGGGGGTGGCTCCTACGAGCAGTACTTC. Its translation is CASSLSGGGSYEQYF. The chain combines TRBV5-1 with TRBJ2-7, with TRBD1 matching over 7 bases. V shed 1 base, J shed 0 bases, and the junction held 4 bases outside the gene matches. CDR1 SGHRS and CDR2 YFSETQ come from the germline V gene. The CDR3 has 15 residues.

V and J are TRBV27 and TRBJ2-3; 8 bases are a match to TRBD1. J gave up 1 base and V 2 bases, and 2 bases lay outside the gene matches. CDR3 length: 15 amino acids. The germline CDR1 and CDR2 sequences are MNHEY and SMNVEV (reference sequence). CDR3 sequence (DNA): TGTGCCAGCAGTTTAGGGGGACAGGGCACAGATACGCAGTATTTT. It codes for CASSLGGQGTDTQYF.

This clonotype showed up just a few times. The chain links TRBV6-5 to TRBJ1-2, with a weak D call TRBD1 (6 bases). The CDR3 has 15 amino acids. V lost 0 bases and J 3 bases, leaving 11 bases between the germline ends. In germline, CDR1 is MNHEY, CDR2 SVGAGI. The CDR3 nucleotides read TGTGCCAGCAGTTACTCCGGGGCAGGGGACTATGGCTACACCTTC. Encoded protein: CASSYSGAGDYGYTF.

The CDR3 reads CASNLQGAAEAFF. For the CDR3, the DNA is TGTGCCAGCAATCTCCAGGGGGCAGCTGAAGCTTTCTTT. The chain recombines TRBV12-3 or TRBV12-4 with TRBJ1-1, with TRBD1 matching 8 bases. V lost 7 bases to trimming and J lost 6 bases; unmatched junction nucleotides: 7. CDR3 length: 13 amino acids.

The sample holds many counts of this clonotype. This chain uses TRBV2 with TRBJ1-1; D remains ambiguous. Looked up from germline, CDR1 is SNHLY and CDR2 is FYNNEI. Between the trimmed V and J ends, which lost 4 bases and 3 bases, there was a span of 6 bases. The CDR3 runs 12 residues. The DNA for the CDR3 is TGTGCCAGCAGTGTTGCTCACACTGAAGCTTTCTTT. Amino acid sequence: CASSVAHTEAFF.

J is TRBJ2-7 and V is TRBV7-6; D is ambiguous. CDR1 and CDR2 from the germline V gene are SGHVS and FNYEAQ. The CDR3 consists of 17 residues. V lost 4 bases to trimming and J lost 2 bases, with 21 bases between them. CDR3 in amino acids: CASSCTKLAPNPYEQYF. The DNA for the CDR3 is TGTGCCAGCAGCTGTACGAAACTGGCTCCAAACCCCTACGAGCAGTACTTC. The variable domain in full, with the rest retrieved from reference TRBV7-6 and TRBJ2-7, is GAGVSQSPRYKVTKRGQDVALRCDPISGHVSLYWYRQALGQGPEFLTYFNYEAQQDKSGLPNDRFSAERPEGSISTLTIQRTEQRDSAMYRCASSCTKLAPNPYEQYFGPGTRLTVT.

This clonotype was seen a handful of times. The J gene is TRBJ2-3, the V gene TRBV5-1; no reliable D call. The CDR3 sequence is 16 residues long. The germline V gene encodes CDR1 SGHRS and CDR2 YFSETQ. The germline V and J ends were trimmed by 7 bases and 3 bases, with 21 bases remaining between them. The CDR3 DNA follows: TGCGCCAGCGGTCTGTCGGCAGGCGCAAATACAGATACGCAGTATTTT. Translation gives CASGLSAGANTDTQYF. Based on the CDR3 plus reference TRBV5-1 and TRBJ2-3, the full variable domain is KAGVTQTPRYLIKTRGQQVTLSCSPISGHRSVSWYQQTPGQGLQFLFEYFSETQRNKGNFPGRFSGRQFSNSRSEMNVSTLELGDSALYLCASGLSAGANTDTQYFGPGTRLTVL.

V usage is TRBV21-1 and J usage is TRBJ2-7; the D call in the table, TRBD2, was not verified against the DNA. TRBV21-1 is noted as a pseudogene. This CDR3 is built from 17 residues. The CDR3 nucleotides are TGTGCCAGCAGCAAAGCAACCGGGACTGCAAATTGCTACGAGCAGTACTTC. It encodes CASSKATGTANCYEQYF.

This clonotype has ten or more counts. V usage is TRBV4-1 and J usage is TRBJ2-3; D remains ambiguous. CDR3 length: 15 amino acids. Looked up from germline, CDR1 is MGHRA and CDR2 is YSYEKL. The V gene lost 0 bases and the J gene lost 1 base, with 8 bases spanning the gap. CDR3 DNA sequence: TGCGCCAGCAGCCAAGATCCCCGAGGCACAGATACGCAGTATTTT. Translation gives CASSQDPRGTDTQYF.

V usage is TRBV3-1 and J usage is TRBJ2-3; 10 bases fit TRBD1. The CDR3 length is 13 residues. The J segment lost 5 bases and the V segment lost 6 bases, leaving 2 bases of the junction unmatched. Per the germline V gene, CDR1 is LGHDT and CDR2 is YNNKEL (reference sequence). CDR3 sequence (DNA): TGTGCCAGCAGTTGGACAGGGGGAGATACGCAGTATTTT. Its protein product is CASSWTGGDTQYF.

The chain links TRBV6-1 to TRBJ2-1; 9 bases align to TRBD2. V lost 6 bases, J lost 8 bases, and 11 bases stayed unmatched. The germline gives CDR1 MNHNS, CDR2 SASEGT. The CDR3 is 15 residues long. Here the CDR3 DNA reads TGTGCCAGCAGCCGACTAGCGGAGGGTTTCGATGAGCAGTTCTTC. It is translated as CASSRLAEGFDEQFF.

The table lists this clonotype with many counts. V gene TRBV7-8 combines with J gene TRBJ2-7, with D maybe TRBD2 (6 bases). CDR1 and CDR2 from the germline V gene are SGHVS and FQNEAQ. The CDR3 has 12 amino acids. The V end was cut by 0 bases, the J end by 7 bases, with 7 bases between. The CDR3 protein is CASSLAAGEQYF. The CDR3 DNA follows: TGTGCCAGCAGCTTAGCGGCGGGGGAGCAGTACTTC.

The table lists this clonotype with a few counts. CDR3 DNA sequence: TGTGCCAGCACCCCTTGGGCGGAGGGCCCGAACACCGGGGAGCTGTTTTTT. As protein: CASTPWAEGPNTGELFF. This chain connects TRBV27 to TRBJ2-2; TRBD2 is a possible D gene (6 bases). Germline assignment: CDR1 MNHEY and CDR2 SMNVEV (reference sequence). This CDR3 has 17 amino acids. Trimming cost V 7 bases and J 0 bases, with 18 bases left between them.

This chain joins TRBV28 and TRBJ2-1, with 11 bases lining up with TRBD2. Germline-derived CDR1 and CDR2 are MDHEN and SYDVKM. The V segment lost 2 bases and the J segment 0 bases; nucleotides outside the gene matches: 12. The CDR3 consists of 20 residues. DNA of the CDR3: TGTGCCAGCAGTTTAATCTCGGGACTAGCGGAGGGGAGCTCCTACAATGAGCAGTTCTTC. This sequence encodes CASSLISGLAEGSSYNEQFF. Filled out from reference TRBV28 and TRBJ2-1, the complete variable domain reads DVKVTQSSRYLVKRTGEKVFLECVQDMDHENMFWYRQDPGLGLRLIYFSYDVKMKEKGDIPEGYSVSREKKERFSLILESASTNQTSMYLCASSLISGLAEGSSYNEQFFGPGTRLTVL.

This clonotype was observed a handful of times. This sequence joins TRBV28 and TRBJ1-5, with TRBD1 matching 8 bases. Trimming took 6 bases from V and 3 from J; bases not matched to a gene: 7. The CDR3 runs 15 residues. Germline V gene sequence: CDR1 MDHEN, CDR2 SYDVKM. The CDR3 sequence: CASSRTGTNNQPQHF. The CDR3 DNA is TGTGCCAGCAGCCGGACAGGGACTAACAATCAGCCCCAGCATTTT.

In its sample, this clonotype was seen once. This rearrangement joins TRBV20-1 to TRBJ2-1; D unresolved. CDR1 is DFQATT and CDR2 is SNEGSKA in the germline V gene (reference sequence). Trimming cost V 6 bases and J 0 bases, with 15 bases left between them. CDR3 length: 15 residues. The CDR3 loop is CSALRWASSYNEQFF. CDR3 DNA sequence: TGCAGTGCGCTCAGGTGGGCGAGCTCCTACAATGAGCAGTTCTTC.